The rows below give T cell receptor beta chains drawn from one sample of a study of blood T cell repertoires in COVID-19. The protocol was immunoSEQ multiplex PCR, while the TCRdb copy is restricted to in-frame clones and leaves out a portion. The profile covers 250,000 or so clones, with roughly 80% appearing a single time and about 3.4% taken by the ten largest. Sample: PBMCs or T cells enriched from blood (not recorded which). These TCRs come from a man aged 50 to 59 who had recovered from COVID-19. CDR3s include the opening cysteine and the closing phenylalanine or tryptophan. The D gene is left open where the match is weak. Clone size appears in some rows only: once, few, many, or a class for an expanded clone.

d_call: -; cdr3_length: 17; clone_size: once; v_call: TRBV11-2; j_call: TRBJ2-7; cdr3_nt: TGTGCCAGCAGCTATCAACCCTCCGGGAACGGGGTTTTCGAGCAGTACTTC; cdr3_aa: CASSYQPSGNGVFEQYF
d_call: TRBD2; cdr3_length: 18; clone_size: few; v_call: TRBV7-2; j_call: TRBJ2-1; cdr3_nt: TGTGCCAGCAGCTTAGACCCCCGGGCGGGAGCCGCTTACAATGAGCAGTTCTTC; cdr3_aa: CASSLDPRAGAAYNEQFF
d_call: TRBD2; cdr3_length: 15; clone_size: -; v_call: TRBV6-2/TRBV6-3; j_call: TRBJ2-2; cdr3_nt: TGTGCCAGCAGCAACGGGGGGGACGGCACCGGGGAGCTGTTTTTT; cdr3_aa: CASSNGGDGTGELFF
d_call: -; cdr3_length: 14; clone_size: once; v_call: TRBV5-1; j_call: TRBJ2-1; cdr3_nt: TGCGCCAGCAGCTTAGACAGTGGAGGGAATGAGCAGTTCTTC; cdr3_aa: CASSLDSGGNEQFF
d_call: TRBD1; cdr3_length: 15; clone_size: -; v_call: TRBV7-6; j_call: TRBJ1-1; cdr3_nt: TGTGCCAGCAGCTCCGACAGGGCCGTGGGCACTGAAGCTTTCTTT; cdr3_aa: CASSSDRAVGTEAFF
d_call: -; cdr3_length: 13; clone_size: -; v_call: TRBV7-2; j_call: TRBJ1-2; cdr3_nt: TGTGCCAGCAGCTTGGCGGAGGGGATCGGCTACACCTTC; cdr3_aa: CASSLAEGIGYTF
d_call: -; cdr3_length: 14; clone_size: -; v_call: TRBV28; j_call: TRBJ2-5; cdr3_nt: TGTGCCAGCAGTTTCCTAGTAGCGACAGAGACCCAGTACTTC; cdr3_aa: CASSFLVATETQYF
d_call: -; cdr3_length: 12; clone_size: -; v_call: TRBV10-3; j_call: TRBJ2-7; cdr3_nt: TGTGCCATCAGCTCCAGCTCCTACGAGCAGTACTTC; cdr3_aa: CAISSSSYEQYF
d_call: -; cdr3_length: 13; clone_size: -; v_call: TRBV29-1; j_call: TRBJ1-1; cdr3_nt: TGCAGCGTTGATTTCCAGATGAACACTGAAGCTTTCTTT; cdr3_aa: CSVDFQMNTEAFF
d_call: -; cdr3_length: 12; clone_size: -; v_call: TRBV9; j_call: TRBJ2-2; cdr3_nt: TGTGCCAGCAGCATAAACACCGGGGAGCTGTTTTTT; cdr3_aa: CASSINTGELFF
d_call: -; cdr3_length: 15; clone_size: -; v_call: TRBV15; j_call: TRBJ2-2; cdr3_nt: TGTGCCACCAGCAGAGATTCGAGGGACACCGGGGAGCTGTTTTTT; cdr3_aa: CATSRDSRDTGELFF
d_call: -; cdr3_length: 14; clone_size: -; v_call: TRBV19; j_call: TRBJ1-1; cdr3_nt: TGTGCCAGTAGTACACAGGGTCCCACGTCTGAAGCTTTCTTT; cdr3_aa: CASSTQGPTSEAFF
d_call: -; cdr3_length: 12; clone_size: -; v_call: TRBV12-3/TRBV12-4; j_call: TRBJ2-3; cdr3_nt: TGTGCCAGCAGTTTCTTGGCTGCACCGCAGTATTTT; cdr3_aa: CASSFLAAPQYF
d_call: TRBD2; cdr3_length: 17; clone_size: -; v_call: TRBV2; j_call: TRBJ2-7; cdr3_nt: TGTGCCAGCAGCTCCGTCGGGGGGGGCCCTCGGCGGTACGAGCAGTACTTC; cdr3_aa: CASSSVGGGPRRYEQYF
d_call: TRBD2; cdr3_length: 16; clone_size: -; v_call: TRBV7-2; j_call: TRBJ2-1; cdr3_nt: TGTGCCAGCAGCTTGGGCAAGGGACTAGCATACAATGAGCAGTTCTTC; cdr3_aa: CASSLGKGLAYNEQFF
d_call: TRBD1; cdr3_length: 15; clone_size: once; v_call: TRBV28; j_call: TRBJ2-5; cdr3_nt: TGTGCCAGTTGGACAGGGAGGCGTCAGGTGGAGACCCAGTACTTC; cdr3_aa: CASWTGRRQVETQYF
d_call: TRBD1; cdr3_length: 17; clone_size: few; v_call: TRBV18; j_call: TRBJ2-3; cdr3_nt: TGTGCCAGCTCACCTCCCGGGACAGGGGGCCTCCGGGATACGCAGTATTTT; cdr3_aa: CASSPPGTGGLRDTQYF
d_call: -; cdr3_length: 15; clone_size: -; v_call: TRBV9; j_call: TRBJ2-1; cdr3_nt: TGTGCCAGCAGCCTCTTTGGCGGGGCCTACAATGAGCAGTTCTTC; cdr3_aa: CASSLFGGAYNEQFF
d_call: TRBD2; cdr3_length: 17; clone_size: -; v_call: TRBV7-2; j_call: TRBJ2-5; cdr3_nt: TGTGCCAGCAGCCGGGGACTAGCGGGAGGGAGGGGCGAGACCCAGTACTTC; cdr3_aa: CASSRGLAGGRGETQYF
d_call: -; cdr3_length: 12; clone_size: -; v_call: TRBV15; j_call: TRBJ2-1; cdr3_nt: TGTGCCACCAGCAGAGATTTGAGTGAGCAGTTCTTC; cdr3_aa: CATSRDLSEQFF
d_call: TRBD1; cdr3_length: 16; clone_size: few; v_call: TRBV18; j_call: TRBJ1-3; cdr3_nt: TGTGCCAGCTCACCAGCTACAGGGGGCTCTGGAAACACCATATATTTT; cdr3_aa: CASSPATGGSGNTIYF
d_call: -; cdr3_length: 15; clone_size: -; v_call: TRBV5-1; j_call: TRBJ2-5; cdr3_nt: TGCGCCAGCACCCGCGGGGTAAGGAACCAAGAGACCCAGTACTTC; cdr3_aa: CASTRGVRNQETQYF
d_call: TRBD1; cdr3_length: 15; clone_size: -; v_call: TRBV5-1; j_call: TRBJ1-2; cdr3_nt: TGCGCCGGAGCTGGAAAAGGGGGCGCTTTCTATGGCTACACCTTC; cdr3_aa: CAGAGKGGAFYGYTF
d_call: TRBD1; cdr3_length: 12; clone_size: -; v_call: TRBV2; j_call: TRBJ1-5; cdr3_nt: TGTGCCAGCAGTGGGGGACAGGGAAAACGGCATTTT; cdr3_aa: CASSGGQGKRHF
d_call: TRBD1; cdr3_length: 13; clone_size: few; v_call: TRBV19; j_call: TRBJ1-6; cdr3_nt: TGTGCCAGTACCTGGGACAGGAATTCACCCCTCCACTTT; cdr3_aa: CASTWDRNSPLHF
d_call: -; cdr3_length: 12; clone_size: once; v_call: TRBV27; j_call: TRBJ1-4; cdr3_nt: TGTGCCAGCAGTTCCCGAGGGGAAAAACTGTTTTTT; cdr3_aa: CASSSRGEKLFF
d_call: TRBD1; cdr3_length: 17; clone_size: -; v_call: TRBV7-8; j_call: TRBJ1-6; cdr3_nt: TGTGCCAGCAGCTTAGGGGGGTCCGGGACAGGGAATTCACCCCTCCACTTT; cdr3_aa: CASSLGGSGTGNSPLHF
d_call: TRBD2; cdr3_length: 16; clone_size: once; v_call: TRBV10-3; j_call: TRBJ2-1; cdr3_nt: TGTGCCATCAGTGAGGGGACGGGAGGGCGCTACAATGAGCAGTTCTTC; cdr3_aa: CAISEGTGGRYNEQFF
d_call: -; cdr3_length: 14; clone_size: -; v_call: TRBV6-5; j_call: TRBJ1-1; cdr3_nt: TGTGCCAGCAGAGAGAACCTATGGAACACTGAAGCTTTCTTT; cdr3_aa: CASRENLWNTEAFF
d_call: TRBD2; cdr3_length: 19; clone_size: -; v_call: TRBV7-6; j_call: TRBJ2-2; cdr3_nt: TGTGCCAGCAGCCCGGAGGGGTACGGGAGGGCCGTGTACACCGGGGAGCTGTTTTTT; cdr3_aa: CASSPEGYGRAVYTGELFF
d_call: TRBD2; cdr3_length: 17; clone_size: -; v_call: TRBV7-9; j_call: TRBJ2-7; cdr3_nt: TGTGCCAGCAGCACCCCCGGGGGGACTCGGGACCCCTACGAGCAGTACTTC; cdr3_aa: CASSTPGGTRDPYEQYF
d_call: TRBD1; cdr3_length: 14; clone_size: -; v_call: TRBV27; j_call: TRBJ2-1; cdr3_nt: TGTGCCAGCAGGGGCCAAGGGACAGAGAATGAGCAGTTCTTC; cdr3_aa: CASRGQGTENEQFF
d_call: TRBD1; cdr3_length: 15; clone_size: -; v_call: TRBV30; j_call: TRBJ1-5; cdr3_nt: TGTGCCTGGAGTACCGGGACAGCACTATATCAGCCCCAGCATTTT; cdr3_aa: CAWSTGTALYQPQHF
d_call: -; cdr3_length: 14; clone_size: -; v_call: TRBV3-1/TRBV3-2; j_call: TRBJ2-1; cdr3_nt: TGTGCCAGCAGCTGGAGGGGTGGGGACAATGAGCAGTTCTTC; cdr3_aa: CASSWRGGDNEQFF
d_call: TRBD2; cdr3_length: 19; clone_size: -; v_call: TRBV7-2; j_call: TRBJ2-7; cdr3_nt: TGTGCCAGCAGCTTCGGTGCGAGGGGCGCTAGCGGGAGCTCCTACGAGCAGTACTTC; cdr3_aa: CASSFGARGASGSSYEQYF
d_call: TRBD1; cdr3_length: 13; clone_size: -; v_call: TRBV27; j_call: TRBJ1-2; cdr3_nt: TGTGCCAGCGGGACAGGGGGCGTCTATGGCTACACCTTC; cdr3_aa: CASGTGGVYGYTF
d_call: -; cdr3_length: 16; clone_size: -; v_call: TRBV19; j_call: TRBJ1-3; cdr3_nt: TGTGCCAGTAGACTTAGGGGATCTTCTGCTGGAAACACCATATATTTT; cdr3_aa: CASRLRGSSAGNTIYF
d_call: -; cdr3_length: 15; clone_size: -; v_call: TRBV19; j_call: TRBJ1-1; cdr3_nt: TGTGCCAGAAGGTACCACAGGGAAAGGCCGGCTGAAGCTTTCTTT; cdr3_aa: CARRYHRERPAEAFF
d_call: TRBD1; cdr3_length: 16; clone_size: -; v_call: TRBV25-1; j_call: TRBJ1-4; cdr3_nt: TGTGCCAGCAGTCCCCCCCCCGGGACAGGGGGTGAAAAACTGTTTTTT; cdr3_aa: CASSPPPGTGGEKLFF
d_call: TRBD1; cdr3_length: 16; clone_size: many; v_call: TRBV7-9; j_call: TRBJ1-5; cdr3_nt: TGTGCCAGCAGCGGGGGACAGAACTATTTTGCCAGGCCCCAGCATTTT; cdr3_aa: CASSGGQNYFARPQHF
d_call: -; cdr3_length: 13; clone_size: once; v_call: TRBV7-8; j_call: TRBJ2-7; cdr3_nt: TGTGCCAGCAGCTTCGGGGAAAGGTACGAGCAGTACTTC; cdr3_aa: CASSFGERYEQYF
d_call: -; cdr3_length: 14; clone_size: -; v_call: TRBV6-5; j_call: TRBJ1-4; cdr3_nt: TGTGCCAGCAGTTACCGGCAGGGTCGTGAAAAACTGTTTTTT; cdr3_aa: CASSYRQGREKLFF
d_call: -; cdr3_length: 13; clone_size: -; v_call: TRBV7-3; j_call: TRBJ2-1; cdr3_nt: TGTGCCAGCAGCCCTATCCTAGCGACTGAGCAGTTCTTC; cdr3_aa: CASSPILATEQFF
d_call: TRBD2; cdr3_length: 17; clone_size: -; v_call: TRBV10-3; j_call: TRBJ2-7; cdr3_nt: TGTGCCATCAGTGACCCCGGGACTAGCGGTTTTACCTACGAGCAGTACTTC; cdr3_aa: CAISDPGTSGFTYEQYF
d_call: -; cdr3_length: 15; clone_size: -; v_call: TRBV18; j_call: TRBJ2-7; cdr3_nt: TGTGCCAGCTCACCAGTCCTCGATGGGCCCTACGAGCAGTACTTC; cdr3_aa: CASSPVLDGPYEQYF
d_call: TRBD1; cdr3_length: 14; clone_size: few; v_call: TRBV15; j_call: TRBJ2-7; cdr3_nt: TGTGCCACCAGCAGACGACAGGGGGTCTACGAGCAGTACTTC; cdr3_aa: CATSRRQGVYEQYF
d_call: -; cdr3_length: 15; clone_size: -; v_call: TRBV10-3; j_call: TRBJ1-2; cdr3_nt: TGTGCCATCAGTGAGTCACCCGGCGGGCTCAGCGGCTACACCTTC; cdr3_aa: CAISESPGGLSGYTF
d_call: -; cdr3_length: 13; clone_size: -; v_call: TRBV7-6; j_call: TRBJ1-1; cdr3_nt: TGTGCCAGCAGCTTCCCGGAAGAGGCTGAAGCTTTCTTT; cdr3_aa: CASSFPEEAEAFF
d_call: TRBD2; cdr3_length: 14; clone_size: -; v_call: TRBV24-1; j_call: TRBJ2-3; cdr3_nt: TGTGCCACCGGCGCGGGGGGGCCCGCAGATACGCAGTATTTT; cdr3_aa: CATGAGGPADTQYF
d_call: TRBD1; cdr3_length: 15; clone_size: -; v_call: TRBV28; j_call: TRBJ1-1; cdr3_nt: TGTGCCAGCAGTTTAACAGGGGGCATGGACACTGAAGCTTTCTTT; cdr3_aa: CASSLTGGMDTEAFF
d_call: TRBD2; cdr3_length: 15; clone_size: -; v_call: TRBV6-5; j_call: TRBJ2-2; cdr3_nt: TGTGCCAGCAGGGCCGGGGGGACGGACACCGGGGAGCTGTTTTTT; cdr3_aa: CASRAGGTDTGELFF
d_call: TRBD2; cdr3_length: 16; clone_size: -; v_call: TRBV5-4; j_call: TRBJ2-2; cdr3_nt: TGTGCCAGCAGGGCCGGACTAGCGGGAGGGCCCGGGGAGCTGTTTTTT; cdr3_aa: CASRAGLAGGPGELFF
d_call: TRBD2; cdr3_length: 15; clone_size: -; v_call: TRBV4-3; j_call: TRBJ2-7; cdr3_nt: TGCGCCAGCAGCCAGGGACTAGCGGGGACCTACGAGCAGTACTTC; cdr3_aa: CASSQGLAGTYEQYF
d_call: -; cdr3_length: 11; clone_size: -; v_call: TRBV6-5; j_call: TRBJ1-2; cdr3_nt: TGTGCCAGCTTTTCCTCCTATGGCTACACCTTC; cdr3_aa: CASFSSYGYTF
d_call: TRBD1; cdr3_length: 14; clone_size: -; v_call: TRBV2; j_call: TRBJ2-2; cdr3_nt: TGTGCCAGCAGTACCGACAGGGGAGCCGGGGAGCTGTTTTTT; cdr3_aa: CASSTDRGAGELFF